The sample holds one count of the clone carrying this T cell receptor beta chain. Antigen: not known. V was clipped by 2 bases and J by 9 bases, with 14 bases between them. The length of the CDR3 is 14 residues. Germline values: CDR1 SEHNR, CDR2 FQNEAQ (reference sequence). The data derive from a study of cytomegalovirus exposure and HLA in healthy donors. Overall study results and limits: Later analysis showed TCR association rates varying by HLA locus, highest for DRB1 and lowest for HLA-C. In most subjects, TCR beta sequences reportedly gave accurate predictions of HLA-A and HLA-B alleles.

PCR involved 60 Vbeta and 13 Jbeta primers. Profiled with immunoSEQ multiplex PCR; TCRdb holds only in-frame clones, not every one. Here the sample spans a few hundred thousand clones, roughly 83% being singletons. The chain recombines TRBV7-9 with TRBJ2-1; D gene uncertain. This TCR was sampled from a girl aged 10-17 years in good health and CMV-seronegative. Material for sequencing was PBMCs. CDR3 bases: TGTGCCAGCAGCTTATCGTCGGTGGCAGGTGAGCAGTTCTTC. Its protein product is CASSLSSVAGEQFF.